The 17 T cell receptor beta chains given below trace back to one sample, sequenced in a study of T cells after yellow fever vaccination. Using its own MiXCR run on the 5' RACE reads, TCRdb lists one record per CDR3 protein. This table holds around 340,000 distinct CDR3 sequences, 8.7% found once. Specimen: PBMCs, collected on the day of the first yellow fever vaccination. Receptor source: a man younger than 30 who received the YFV17D yellow fever vaccine.

The table lists this clonotype with many counts. The genes are TRBV12-3 or TRBV12-4 and TRBJ1-6; D is undetermined. Trimming removed 5 bases from V and 4 bases from J, with 12 bases in between. This CDR3 is 15 amino acids long. CDR3 sequence: CASSVTNGYNSPLHF. The CDR3 region has the DNA TGTGCCAGCAGTGTCACCAACGGATATAATTCACCCCTCCACTTT.

The chain links TRBV11-2 to TRBJ2-3, with 11 bases aligning to TRBD2. The CDR3 totals 17 residues. CDR1 and CDR2 (germline): SGHAT, FQNNGV. V gave up 3 bases and J gave up 2 bases; unmatched junction bases: 7. This CDR3 reads CASSFTRLAGYTDTQYF. CDR3 DNA: TGTGCCAGCAGCTTTACCCGACTAGCGGGATACACAGATACGCAGTATTTT.

In this sample, this clonotype turned up many times. CDR3 nucleotide sequence: TGTGCCAGCAGCCCCTCCTCCGGGACGAGGGATATAGCTTTCTTT. Translating gives CASSPSSGTRDIAFF. This chain uses TRBV7-3 with TRBJ1-1, with D possibly being TRBD1 (5 bases). This CDR3 has 15 amino acids. Trimming took off 5 bases at V and 10 bases at J, with 23 bases between the two ends. CDR1 SGHTA and CDR2 FQGTGA come from the germline V gene.

With respect to this clonotype: One end of the junction is discordant with germline, which a read error may explain. V and J are TRBV28 and TRBJ1-1, with D possibly matching TRBD1 (5 bases). Germline V gene sequence: CDR1 MDHEN, CDR2 SYDVKM. The CDR3 length is 15 residues. CDR3 bases: TGTGCCAGCCGCCTAATACCGGGGGGAAACAGTGAAGCTTTCTTT. Its protein product is CASRLIPGGNSEAFF.

The chain has TRBV29-1 and TRBJ2-7; either TRBD1 or TRBD2 may fit D (5 bases each). Germline values: CDR1 SQVTM, CDR2 ANQGSEA. V was cut by 6 bases and J by 6 bases, with 18 bases left in between. The CDR3 sequence is 13 residues long. CDR3 in DNA: TGCAGCGTCGCCAATGAACCGAGGGGCGAGCAGTACTTC. Translated: CSVANEPRGEQYF.

This clonotype was picked up many times. J is TRBJ1-5 and V is TRBV12-3 or TRBV12-4; TRBD1 aligns across 7 bases. The CDR3 extends over 13 amino acids. V dropped 3 bases and J dropped 7; count of bases not matched to a gene: 3. The CDR3 loop reads CASSLAGGQPQHF. As DNA, the CDR3 is TGTGCCAGCAGTTTGGCAGGGGGGCAGCCCCAGCATTTT.

This clonotype appeared many times. The V call is TRBV3-1, the J call TRBJ2-2; possibly TRBD2 for D (5 bases). The CDR3 is 15 residues long. With 6 bases removed from V and 0 bases from J, the gap between germline ends came to 11 bases. Germline CDR1 is LGHDT and CDR2 is YNNKEL (reference sequence). CDR3 DNA: TGTGCCAGCAGAGCGCCACTAGCGAACACCGGGGAGCTGTTTTTT. Amino acid sequence: CASRAPLANTGELFF. The full variable domain, completed using reference TRBV3-1 and TRBJ2-2, is DTAVSQTPKYLVTQMGNDKSIKCEQNLGHDTMYWYKQDSKKFLKIMFSYNNKELIINETVPNRFSPKSPDKAHLNLHINSLELGDSAVYFCASRAPLANTGELFFGEGSRLTVL.

The chain employs TRBV30 and TRBJ1-5; D gene ambiguous. The CDR3 is 12 amino acids. V was shortened by 5 bases and J by 6 bases, with 11 bases between the two germline ends. In germline, CDR1 is GTSNPN, CDR2 SVGIG (reference sequence). Here the CDR3 reads CAWADTFQPQHF. In nucleotides, the CDR3 is TGTGCCTGGGCAGATACCTTTCAGCCCCAGCATTTT.

This clonotype was counted between two and nine times. The chain joins TRBV5-1 to TRBJ1-6; D is undetermined. Germline CDR1 is SGHRS and CDR2 is YFSETQ. The length of the CDR3 is 14 residues. The V end was cut by 1 base, the J end by 5 bases, with 7 bases between. CDR3 sequence (DNA): TGCGCCAGCAGCTTGTCCGGGGATAATTCACCCCTCCACTTT. Translation: CASSLSGDNSPLHF.

This clonotype was counted only a few times. The rearrangement uses TRBV10-3 and TRBJ2-5; D gene unclear. Germline CDR1 and CDR2: ENHRY and SYGVKD. The CDR3 loop spans 12 amino acids. The CDR3 loop is CAAATQVEVQYF. For the CDR3, the DNA is TGTGCGGCCGCGACTCAGGTTGAGGTCCAGTACTTC.

The chain combines TRBV7-6 with TRBJ1-2; weak D call: TRBD1 (5 bases). The CDR3 length is 15 residues. Trimming stripped 1 base from V and 0 bases from J, with 9 bases between. The germline V gene encodes CDR1 SGHVS and CDR2 FNYEAQ. CDR3 residues: CASSLGDGPNYGYTF. The CDR3 DNA sequence: TGTGCCAGCAGCTTAGGGGACGGACCTAACTATGGCTACACCTTC. Combining the CDR3 with reference TRBV7-6 and TRBJ1-2 gives the whole variable domain GAGVSQSPRYKVTKRGQDVALRCDPISGHVSLYWYRQALGQGPEFLTYFNYEAQQDKSGLPNDRFSAERPEGSISTLTIQRTEQRDSAMYRCASSLGDGPNYGYTFGSGTRLTVV.

This clonotype was found many times. The chain employs TRBV6-2 or TRBV6-3 and TRBJ2-1; D not certain. Trimming pared 0 bases from V and 3 bases from J, leaving 12 bases between. This CDR3 is built from 16 residues. Germline-derived CDR1 and CDR2 are MNHEY and SVGEGT. CDR3 loop: CASSYSRPGLYNEQFF. The DNA for the CDR3 is TGTGCCAGCAGTTACTCGAGACCAGGCCTCTACAATGAGCAGTTCTTC.

There are many counts of this clonotype. V gene TRBV20-1 combines with J gene TRBJ2-7; D ambiguous. CDR1 DFQATT and CDR2 SNEGSKA come from the germline V gene (reference sequence). The CDR3 consists of 14 residues. Between the trimmed V and J ends, which lost 0 bases and 4 bases, there was a span of 13 bases. DNA of the CDR3: TGCAGTGCTAGAGATTTCGTGGGAAAGTACGAGCAGTACTTC. It yields the protein CSARDFVGKYEQYF.

This chain connects TRBV7-7 to TRBJ2-3; D call uncertain. Germline V gene lookup returns CDR1 SSHAT and CDR2 FNYEAQ (reference sequence). The CDR3 has 13 amino acids. The V and J ends lost 2 bases and 3 bases respectively, with 6 bases between them. DNA of the CDR3: TGTGCCAGCAGCTTATACGTTACAGATACGCAGTATTTT. Encoded protein: CASSLYVTDTQYF. Combining the CDR3 with reference TRBV7-7 and TRBJ2-3 gives the whole variable domain GAGVSQSPRYKVTKRGQDVTLRCDPISSHATLYWYQQALGQGPEFLTYFNYEAQPDKSGLPSDRFSAERPEGSISTLTIQRTEQRDSAMYRCASSLYVTDTQYFGPGTRLTVL.

The sample holds a few counts of this clonotype. CDR3 sequence (DNA): TGTGCCAGCAGCTATCTAATGGGGGGAATCACCTACGAGCAGTACTTC. Translated: CASSYLMGGITYEQYF. V gene TRBV6-2 or TRBV6-3 combines with J gene TRBJ2-7; a possible D gene is TRBD2 (6 bases). Germline V gene sequence: CDR1 MNHEY, CDR2 SVGEGT. V lost 6 bases and J 2 bases, leaving 20 bases between the germline ends. The CDR3 covers 16 residues.

This clonotype was found a few times. The chain combines TRBV5-4 with TRBJ1-4; TRBD1 matches at 8 bases. The V and J ends lost 3 bases and 7 bases, in that order; junction bases with no gene match: 11. This CDR3 has 16 residues. CDR1 is SGHNT and CDR2 is YYREEE in the germline V gene (reference sequence). Here the CDR3 DNA reads TGTGCCAGCAGCTCTAGACGACAGGGGAGGGGTGAAAAACTGTTTTTT. Encoded protein: CASSSRRQGRGEKLFF. Full variable domain (outside the CDR3, taken from reference TRBV5-4 and TRBJ1-4): ETGVTQSPTHLIKTRGQQVTLRCSSQSGHNTVSWYQQALGQGPQFIFQYYREEENGRGNFPPRFSGLQFPNYSSELNVNALELDDSALYLCASSSRRQGRGEKLFFGSGTQLSVL.

This clonotype was seen a few times. The chain carries TRBV20-1 and TRBJ2-1; 7 positions agree with TRBD2. This CDR3 spans 16 amino acids. Germline values: CDR1 DFQATT, CDR2 SNEGSKA (reference sequence). With 3 bases clipped from V and 2 bases from J, the junction kept 10 bases outside the gene matches. The CDR3 coding sequence is TGCAGTGCTAGGGACCCCGGGGGGTCCCCCTACAATGAGCAGTTCTTC. Protein sequence: CSARDPGGSPYNEQFF.